This T cell receptor (beta chain) stems from a study of human T cells and chemical hapten exposure listed by TCRdb under 2021. Regarding the research as a whole: Libraries were combined into a pool for sequencing, and differences in TCR yield between samples came mainly from small differences in library volumes within the pool. This study followed changes in the peripheral blood TCR repertoire in vivo during primary and secondary sensitization of alopecia patients to the hapten diphenylcyclopropenone (DPC). From each blood RNA sample, both TCR alpha and TCR beta chains were sequenced.

Sample time point, as interpreted from the label and publication: healthy volunteer bleed at 2 weeks. Total RNA was isolated from unfractionated whole blood collected in Tempus Blood RNA tubes. Roughly 5 healthy volunteers were used as TCR sequencing controls and were bled at day 0, 2 weeks and 6 weeks. V is pared back by 1 base and J by 5 bases, with 12 bases lying between the germline termini. Taken from cysteine to phenylalanine, the CDR3 has 14 residues. Kept here is only the CDR3 DNA, which spans 42 bases and is read in frame from base 1. As encoded in the germline V gene, CDR1 is SGHVS while CDR2 is FQNEAQ. The library was produced with RACE. Instrument used: NextSeq 500. During library preparation, unique molecular identifiers were attached to individual cDNA molecules so that TCRs could be counted in a quantitative, reproducible way. In the authors' own workflow: The median number of TCRs per sample was roughly 100,000, ranging from roughly 20,000 to 700,000. V, J and CDR3 annotation of the TCR reads was performed with the Decombinator software suite. For the PS versus PT1 abundance plots, all samples were subsampled to the same number of TCRs (28,000). Expanded TCRs were defined as absent before sensitization and observed at least eight times at the 2-week time point. The public reads were quality trimmed at Q25 with fastp and then assembled into clones with MiXCR by TCRdb, keeping productive beta chains. Each record represents a unique CDR3 protein, reported with the most common genes and DNA among its rows. TCRdb's processing, not the study's, gives the V and J calls here. The sample data list roughly 130,000 distinct CDR3 sequences, and approximately 10% of these were observed just once. The ten largest clones add up to approximately 2% of the sample.

This clonotype has a count of ten or more. Its binding antigen is unknown. Base qualities are not at hand, and no much larger clone is one base apart. What the work shows at the level of the full study, not this receptor alone: After repeated subsampling, changes were observed in the strength of the expansion versus patch-test correlation and in the threshold at which the correlation became significant. No change with DPC sensitization was found in the number of TCRs above 1 in 1000 frequency, and no evidence of global repertoire structure alterations was found.

This receptor chain uses TRBV7-8 and TRBJ2-7, and perhaps TRBD1 as D gene, on 6 matching bases. This TCR came from a male donor in good health. Some clones in this sample may be carry-over from other donors' samples. Sequenced sample: whole blood. The DNA reads as follows: TGTGCCAGCAGCTTAGTGGCAGGGGCCCACGAGCAGTACTTC. Translated, this is CASSLVAGAHEQYF.